Given below is one T cell receptor beta chain in context. The data stem from a study of regulatory dendritic cells for organ transplantation. Trimming cost V 0 bases and J 4 bases, with 7 bases left between them. This CDR3 region has 14 residues. Germline V gene sequence: CDR1 SGHDT, CDR2 YYEEEE. Libraries were prepared by immunoSEQ multiplex PCR; TCRdb keeps only in-frame clonotypes and omits some of them. The repertoire holds 5,500 to 6,000 clones, with roughly 61% as singletons. This sequence originates from a human donor in good health. This chain connects TRBV5-6 to TRBJ1-4; maybe TRBD1 (5 bases). Sequenced material: memory CD8+ T cells from blood. Sample subset: CD45RO+ memory T cells. The DNA of the CDR3 is TGTGCCAGCAGCTTGGCAGGGATTAATGAAAAACTGTTTTTT. As protein: CASSLAGINEKLFF.